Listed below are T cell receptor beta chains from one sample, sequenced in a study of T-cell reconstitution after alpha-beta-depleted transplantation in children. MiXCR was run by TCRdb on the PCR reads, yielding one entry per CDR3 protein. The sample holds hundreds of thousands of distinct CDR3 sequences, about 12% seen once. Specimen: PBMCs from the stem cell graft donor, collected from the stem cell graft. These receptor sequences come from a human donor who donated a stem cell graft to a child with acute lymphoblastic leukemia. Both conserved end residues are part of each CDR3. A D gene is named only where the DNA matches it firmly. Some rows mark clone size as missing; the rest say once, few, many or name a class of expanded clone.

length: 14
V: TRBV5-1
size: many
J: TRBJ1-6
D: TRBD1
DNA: TGCGCCAGCAGCTCGGACAGGGCTAATTCACCCCTCCACTTT
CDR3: CASSSDRANSPLHF

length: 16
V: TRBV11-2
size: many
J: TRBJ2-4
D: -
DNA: TGTGCCAGCAGCCCGACCAGGGGTATTGCCAAAAACATTCAGTACTTC
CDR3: CASSPTRGIAKNIQYF

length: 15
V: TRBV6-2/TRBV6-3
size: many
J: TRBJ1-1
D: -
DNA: TGTGCCAGCGGCGACCCCTTGGAAGCGGACACTGAAGCTTTCTTT
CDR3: CASGDPLEADTEAFF

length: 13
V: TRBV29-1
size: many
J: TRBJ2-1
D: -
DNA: TGCAGCGTTGCCCCCGCCCGAAGAAATGAGCAGTTCTTC
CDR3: CSVAPARRNEQFF

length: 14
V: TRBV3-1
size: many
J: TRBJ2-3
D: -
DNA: TGTGCCAGCAGCCAAAGTGCTAGCACAGATACGCAGTATTTT
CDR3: CASSQSASTDTQYF

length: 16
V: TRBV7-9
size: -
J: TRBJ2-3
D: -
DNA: TGTGCCAGCAGCTTCGGTCAGGGCGGGACCGCCGGTCTGCAGTATTTT
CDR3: CASSFGQGGTAGLQYF

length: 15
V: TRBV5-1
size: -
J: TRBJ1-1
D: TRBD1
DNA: TGCGCCAGCAGCTTATCCGGGACAGTGAACACTGAAGCTTTCTTT
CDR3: CASSLSGTVNTEAFF

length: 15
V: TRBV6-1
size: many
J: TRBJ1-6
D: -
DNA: TGTGCCAGCAGTCCTCCGAGGGCCAGTAATTCACCCCTCCACTTT
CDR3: CASSPPRASNSPLHF

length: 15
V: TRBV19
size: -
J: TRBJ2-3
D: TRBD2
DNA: TGTGCCAGTAGTATTTTAGCGGGTCGGAGGGATACGCAGTATTTT
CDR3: CASSILAGRRDTQYF

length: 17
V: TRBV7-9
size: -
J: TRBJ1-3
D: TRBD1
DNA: TGTGCCAGCACCCCTCCTGAGGACAGGTGGACTGGAAACACCATATATTTT
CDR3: CASTPPEDRWTGNTIYF

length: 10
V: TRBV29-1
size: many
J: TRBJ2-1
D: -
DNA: TGCAGCGTTGGGACTAATGAGCAGTTCTTC
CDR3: CSVGTNEQFF

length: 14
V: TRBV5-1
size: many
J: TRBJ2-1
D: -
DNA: TGCGCCAGCAGCTTGAGGACAGCAATCAATGAGCAGTTCTTC
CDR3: CASSLRTAINEQFF

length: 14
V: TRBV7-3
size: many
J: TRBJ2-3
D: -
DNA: TGTGCCAGCAGTAGACTAGGAATCACAGATACGCAGTATTTT
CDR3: CASSRLGITDTQYF

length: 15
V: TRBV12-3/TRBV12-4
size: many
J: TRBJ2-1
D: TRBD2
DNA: TGTGCCAGCAGTCCGAGCGGGATCCCCTACAATGAGCAGTTCTTC
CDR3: CASSPSGIPYNEQFF

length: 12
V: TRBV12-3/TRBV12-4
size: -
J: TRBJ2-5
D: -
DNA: TGTGCCACCAGTTTAGAGGCCGGGACCCAGTACTTC
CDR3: CATSLEAGTQYF

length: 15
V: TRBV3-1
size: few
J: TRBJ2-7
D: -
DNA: TGTGCCAGCAGCCAAGATATCCAGGACCCCTACGAGCAGTACTTC
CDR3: CASSQDIQDPYEQYF

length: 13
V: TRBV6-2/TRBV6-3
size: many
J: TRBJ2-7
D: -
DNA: TGTGCCAGCAGGTTTGGAAGCTCCTACGAGCAGTACTTC
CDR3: CASRFGSSYEQYF

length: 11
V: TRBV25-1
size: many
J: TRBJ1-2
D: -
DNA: TGTGCCAGCACCGCGGGCTATGGCTACACCTTC
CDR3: CASTAGYGYTF

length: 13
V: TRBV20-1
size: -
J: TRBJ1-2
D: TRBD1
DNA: TGCAGTGCTAGGTTGGGACAGGGGAGCGGCTACACCTTC
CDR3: CSARLGQGSGYTF

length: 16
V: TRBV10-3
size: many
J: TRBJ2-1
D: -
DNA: TGTGCCATCAGTGACCCCCGGGGTGCGACCTACAATGAGCAGTTCTTC
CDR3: CAISDPRGATYNEQFF

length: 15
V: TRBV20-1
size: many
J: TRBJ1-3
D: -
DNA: TGCAGTGCTAACGACCCGATGGTATTTGGAAACACCATATATTTT
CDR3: CSANDPMVFGNTIYF

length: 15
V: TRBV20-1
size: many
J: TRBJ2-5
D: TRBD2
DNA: TGCAGCCCCCGACCCGGTCGAGCGGGGAAAGAGACCCAGTACTTC
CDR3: CSPRPGRAGKETQYF

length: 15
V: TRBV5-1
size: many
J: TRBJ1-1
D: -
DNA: TGCGCCAGCAGCGGGAAGACTTTTGGGAACACTGAAGCTTTCTTT
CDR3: CASSGKTFGNTEAFF

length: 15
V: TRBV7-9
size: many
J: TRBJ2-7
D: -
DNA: TGTGCCAGCAGTAATCCCCGGTCAGGGGGGTTCGAGCAGTACTTC
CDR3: CASSNPRSGGFEQYF

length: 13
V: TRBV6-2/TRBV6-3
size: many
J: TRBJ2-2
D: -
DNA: TGTGCCAGTGGAGGGACGAACACCGGGGAGCTGTTTTTT
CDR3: CASGGTNTGELFF

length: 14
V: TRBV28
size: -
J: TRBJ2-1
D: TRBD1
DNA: TGTGCCAGCAGTCCCAGGGACAGAGACAATGAGCAGTTCTTC
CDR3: CASSPRDRDNEQFF

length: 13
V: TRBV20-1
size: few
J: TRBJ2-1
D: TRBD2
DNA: TGCAGTGCTGCTAGCGGGAGCTCAAATGAGCAGTTCTTC
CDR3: CSAASGSSNEQFF

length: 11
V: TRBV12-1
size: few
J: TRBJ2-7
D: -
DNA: TGTGCCAGCGCCGAACTCTACGAGCAGTACTTC
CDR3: CASAELYEQYF

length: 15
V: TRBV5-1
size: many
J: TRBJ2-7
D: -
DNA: TGCGCCAGCAGCTTGGTGTCCCGAGGGGGCTACGAGCAGTACTTC
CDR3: CASSLVSRGGYEQYF

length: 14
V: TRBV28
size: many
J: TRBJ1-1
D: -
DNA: TGTGCCATTTCCACGACAGCTCTGAACACTGAAGCTTTCTTT
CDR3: CAISTTALNTEAFF

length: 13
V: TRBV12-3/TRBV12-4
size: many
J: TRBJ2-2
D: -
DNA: TGTGCCAGCAGTTTAGGTGGGCCCGGGGAGCTGTTTTTT
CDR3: CASSLGGPGELFF

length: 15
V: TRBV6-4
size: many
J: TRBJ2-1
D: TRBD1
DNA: TGTGCCAGCAGTGAGGGACAGGGGGAACACAATGAGCAGTTCTTC
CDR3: CASSEGQGEHNEQFF

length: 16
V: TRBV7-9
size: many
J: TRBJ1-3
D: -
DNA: TGTGCCAGCAGCTTAGGAACAGGAGCCTCTGGAAACACCATATATTTT
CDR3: CASSLGTGASGNTIYF

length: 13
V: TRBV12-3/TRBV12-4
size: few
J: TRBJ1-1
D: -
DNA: TGTGCCAGCAACTGGGGGATGAACACTGAAGCTTTCTTT
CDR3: CASNWGMNTEAFF

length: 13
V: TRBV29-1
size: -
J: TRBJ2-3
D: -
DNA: TGCAGCGTTGAAGACCCGGGGGCGGATACGCAGTATTTT
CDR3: CSVEDPGADTQYF

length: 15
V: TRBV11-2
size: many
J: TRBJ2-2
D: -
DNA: TGTGCCAGCAGCCGCAGCATGATAAACACCGGGGAGCTGTTTTTT
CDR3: CASSRSMINTGELFF

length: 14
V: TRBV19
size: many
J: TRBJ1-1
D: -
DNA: TGTGCCAGTAGTATCGGGATTTTGCGGGGGATTGCTTTCTTT
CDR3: CASSIGILRGIAFF

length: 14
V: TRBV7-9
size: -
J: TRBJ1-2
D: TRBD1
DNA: TGTGCCAGCAGCTTAGGGACAGGGATCGATGGCTACACCTTC
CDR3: CASSLGTGIDGYTF

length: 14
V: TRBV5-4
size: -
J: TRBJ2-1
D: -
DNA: TGTGCCAGCAGCTTGGCGGGCAGCGTGGAAGAGCAGTTCTTC
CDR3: CASSLAGSVEEQFF

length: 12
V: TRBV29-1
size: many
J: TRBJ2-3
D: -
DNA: TGCAGCGATTTAGACCCTGCAGCTACGCAGTATTTT
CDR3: CSDLDPAATQYF

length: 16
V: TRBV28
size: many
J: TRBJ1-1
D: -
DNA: TGTGCCAGCAGTCCCAGCTCTGCAACGTCGGGCTATGAAGCTTTCTTT
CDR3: CASSPSSATSGYEAFF

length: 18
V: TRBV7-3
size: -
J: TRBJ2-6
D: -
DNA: TGTGCCAGCAGCTCGGGAGCTGGCCCCCTCTCTGGGGCCAACGTCCTGACTTTC
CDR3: CASSSGAGPLSGANVLTF

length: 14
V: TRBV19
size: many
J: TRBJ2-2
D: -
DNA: TGTGCCAGTAGCCCAGGGGTTAACACCGGGGAGCTGTTTTTT
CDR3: CASSPGVNTGELFF

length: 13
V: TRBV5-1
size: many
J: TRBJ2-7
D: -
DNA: TGCGCCAGCAGCCCCGGGCCATTCTACGAGCAGTACTTC
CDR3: CASSPGPFYEQYF

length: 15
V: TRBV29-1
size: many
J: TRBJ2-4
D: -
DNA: TGCAGCGTTGAAGGCCTCTTTGCAGGGGAGAACATTCAGTACTTC
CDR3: CSVEGLFAGENIQYF

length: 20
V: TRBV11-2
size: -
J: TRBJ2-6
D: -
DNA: TGTGCCAGCAGCTCACGAACGGGTACGGGACGGAGCTCTGGGGCCAACGTCCTGACTTTC
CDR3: CASSSRTGTGRSSGANVLTF

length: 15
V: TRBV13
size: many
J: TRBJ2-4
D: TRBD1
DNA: TGTGCCAGCAGCTTTAGACAGGGGGCACAAAACATTCAGTACTTC
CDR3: CASSFRQGAQNIQYF

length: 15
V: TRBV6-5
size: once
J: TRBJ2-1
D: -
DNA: TGTGCCAGCAGTTCTCTCCGGACGCCTCACAATGAGCAGTTCTTC
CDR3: CASSSLRTPHNEQFF

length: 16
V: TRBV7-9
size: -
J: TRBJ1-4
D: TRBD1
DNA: TGTGCCAGCAGCTTAGTATGGACAGGGGGTATTGAAAAACTGTTTTTT
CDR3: CASSLVWTGGIEKLFF

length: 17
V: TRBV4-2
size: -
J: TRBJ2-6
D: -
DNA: TGTGCCAGCAGCCAACCGGAGTCAAACTCTGGGGCCAACGTCCTGACTTTC
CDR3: CASSQPESNSGANVLTF

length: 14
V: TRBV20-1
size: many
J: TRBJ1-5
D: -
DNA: TGCAGTGCCGTTAAAGGACAGCTAAATCAGCCCCAGCATTTT
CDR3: CSAVKGQLNQPQHF

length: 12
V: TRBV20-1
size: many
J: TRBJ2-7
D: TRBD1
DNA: TGCAGTGCTCCCGGACAGGGCGGCGAGCAGTACTTC
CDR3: CSAPGQGGEQYF

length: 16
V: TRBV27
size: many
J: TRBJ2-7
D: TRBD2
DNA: TGTGCCAGCAGTTTCGGACTAGCGGGGGGGCCAAACGAGCAGTACTTC
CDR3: CASSFGLAGGPNEQYF

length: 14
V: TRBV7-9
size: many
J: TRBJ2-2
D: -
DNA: TGTGCCAGCAGCTTAAGGGGACCGACCGGGGAGCTGTTTTTT
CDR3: CASSLRGPTGELFF

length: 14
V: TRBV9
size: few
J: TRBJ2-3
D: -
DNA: TGTGCCAGCAGCGTAGTTCAAGACACAGATACGCAGTATTTT
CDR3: CASSVVQDTDTQYF